The count of the clone carrying this T cell receptor (beta chain) is one. The antigen is unknown. Other DNA sequences of this sample code for an identical CDR3. Positive CCR7 selection of CD45RO-negative cells yielded the naive CD8 cells, and terminally differentiated effector memory CD45RA+ cells were excluded. These data originate in a study of shared clonotypes between healthy human individuals. Study as a whole: Researchers assigned three CD4 naive, three CD4 memory, two CD8 naive and one CD8 memory plate to each donor.

Whole-study results and caveats: Larger richness was generally estimated for naive than memory subsets. Among non-shared clonotypes, generation probabilities were lower than among those shared by all four donors. The study found roughly 5% of naive CD4 clonotypes shared across a few donors.

Libraries were prepared by immunoSEQ multiplex PCR; TCRdb keeps only in-frame clonotypes and omits some of them. The table has millions of clones, approximately 95% seen once. Trimming took 3 bases from V and 8 from J, leaving 10 bases between them. Germline CDR1 and CDR2: MNHEY and SMNVEV (reference sequence). The CDR3 sequence is 12 residues long. The sequence was collected from a man younger than 35 in good health. Sequencing was done on a sample of naive CD8+ T cells sorted from blood. This chain joins TRBV27 and TRBJ1-1; D is unclear. CDR3 amino acids: CASSFSGSEAFF. For the CDR3, the DNA is TGTGCCAGCAGTTTTTCAGGATCCGAAGCTTTCTTT.